This T cell receptor (beta chain) derives from a study of shared clonotypes between healthy human individuals. Looked up from germline, CDR1 is SGHAT and CDR2 is FQNNGV. V was cut by 5 bases and J by 10 bases, with 12 bases left in between. This CDR3 contains 11 residues. The assay was immunoSEQ multiplex PCR, and TCRdb's table has in-frame clones only and misses some. This sample has approximately 2.4 million clones, with around 95% found just once. The receptor's source is a young man in good health. The rearrangement links TRBV11-2 to TRBJ2-7; possibly TRBD2 for D (6 bases). The sequenced material came from naive CD4+ T cells sorted from blood. Subset described: CD45RA+ positively selected. This CDR3 is CASSLGGDQYF. CDR3 DNA: TGTGCCAGCAGCCTCGGGGGAGACCAGTACTTC.